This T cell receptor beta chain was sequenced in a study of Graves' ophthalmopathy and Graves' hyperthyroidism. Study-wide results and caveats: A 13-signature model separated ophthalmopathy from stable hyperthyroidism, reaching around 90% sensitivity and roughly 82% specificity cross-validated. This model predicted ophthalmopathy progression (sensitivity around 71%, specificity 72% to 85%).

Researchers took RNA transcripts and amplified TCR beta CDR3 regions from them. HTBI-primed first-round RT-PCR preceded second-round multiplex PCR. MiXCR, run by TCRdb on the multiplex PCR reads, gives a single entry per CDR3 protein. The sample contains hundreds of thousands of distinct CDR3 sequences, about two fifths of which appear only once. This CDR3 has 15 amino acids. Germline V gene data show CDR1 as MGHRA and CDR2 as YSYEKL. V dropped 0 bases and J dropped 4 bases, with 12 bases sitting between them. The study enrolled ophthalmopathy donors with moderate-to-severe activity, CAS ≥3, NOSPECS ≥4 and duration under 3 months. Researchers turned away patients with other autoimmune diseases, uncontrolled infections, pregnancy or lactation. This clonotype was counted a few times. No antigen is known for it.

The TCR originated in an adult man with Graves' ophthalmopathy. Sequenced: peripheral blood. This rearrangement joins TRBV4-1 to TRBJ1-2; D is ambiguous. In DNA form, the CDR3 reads TGCGCCAGCAGCCAAGAGCCCCAGGTTCCCTATGGCTACACCTTC. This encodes CASSQEPQVPYGYTF.